The clone carrying this T cell receptor (beta chain) was seen at least ten times. TCRdb reanalysed the RT-PCR reads using MiXCR and keeps one entry per CDR3 protein. The table lists 400,000 to 650,000 distinct CDR3 sequences, approximately 7.7% of them singletons. V was shortened by 0 bases and J by 6 bases, with 13 bases between the two germline ends. The CDR3 runs to 15 residues. Germline assignment: CDR1 MNHEY and CDR2 SVGEGT. This specimen comes from a study of response to subunit inactivated influenza vaccine. Here the sequenced sample was PBMCs from blood, taken around 25 months after vaccination. The receptor comes from a man aged 50 to 69 who received an inactivated influenza vaccine. The chain combines TRBV6-2 or TRBV6-3 with TRBJ2-3; D not resolved. For the CDR3, the DNA is TGTGCCAGCAGTTACTCGCCGACGACTTTGGATACGCAGTATTTT. Amino acid sequence: CASSYSPTTLDTQYF.